This T cell receptor beta chain was found in a study of beta chain features in type 1 diabetes. A note on this clone: What it binds is not known.

CD45RO/CCR7/CD25/CD127/CD95/CD27 separated CD4+ naive, central memory, regulatory and stem cell-like memory cells by sorting. Since all of the isolated RNA was reverse transcribed, expressed TCRB transcripts were what got sequenced. Naive, central memory and regulatory T cell samples came to a mean of approximately 4 million reads. The assay was immunoSEQ multiplex PCR, and TCRdb's table has in-frame clones only and misses some. Of around 330,000 clones in the sample, about 10% are singletons; the top ten hold 0.015%. This CDR3 region has 17 residues. Germline V gene sequence: CDR1 SGDLS, CDR2 YYNGEE. Trimming removed 0 bases from V and 2 bases from J; junction bases left unmatched: 8. Findings and limits, study-wide: Naive, central memory and regulatory TCRB repertoires appeared more similar among patients than healthy donors.

This receptor was taken from a woman aged 30 to 39 in good health. The genes are TRBV9 and TRBJ2-1; TRBD2 matches 7 bases. The sequenced sample consisted of naive CD4+ T cells from blood. The CDR3 is CASSVALLAIPYNEQFF. The CDR3 region has the DNA TGTGCCAGCAGCGTAGCCCTACTAGCGATCCCCTACAATGAGCAGTTCTTC.